The 21 T cell receptor beta chains reported below all come from one sample, sequenced in a study of cytomegalovirus exposure and HLA in healthy donors. Amplification used 60 Vbeta primers and 13 Jbeta primers. TCRdb's copy holds only in-frame clones and misses some; the assay was immunoSEQ multiplex PCR. The repertoire holds under 95,000 clones, with 7.6% as singletons. Sequencing was performed on PBMCs. The receptors here all came from a man aged 45-65 years in good health and CMV-seronegative.

This sequence joins TRBV5-1 and TRBJ1-2; TRBD1 matches at 8 bases. V shed 4 bases, J shed 8 bases, and the junction held 10 bases outside the gene matches. This CDR3 has 14 amino acids. CDR1 is SGHRS, CDR2 YFSETQ, per germline. The CDR3 DNA reads TGCGCCAGCAGCGCCATGGGACAGGAACAAGGCTACACCTTC. This codes for CASSAMGQEQGYTF.

This clone was recorded a few times. For the CDR3, the DNA is TGCGCCAGCAGCTTGGTAGGGGGCGATAGCAATCAGCCCCAGCATTTT. Its protein is CASSLVGGDSNQPQHF. The genes are TRBV5-1 and TRBJ1-5; 7 positions agree with TRBD1. V dropped 0 bases and J dropped 0; count of bases not matched to a gene: 3. CDR1 SGHRS and CDR2 YFSETQ come from the germline V gene. The CDR3 extends over 16 amino acids.

This sequence joins TRBV28 and TRBJ1-2, with D tentatively TRBD1 (5 bases). V shed 3 bases and J shed 2 bases, with 7 bases lying between them. The CDR3 has 13 residues. The germline gives CDR1 MDHEN, CDR2 SYDVKM. This CDR3 reads CASSLDTNYGYTF. In DNA form, the CDR3 reads TGTGCCAGCAGTTTGGACACAAACTATGGCTACACCTTC.

This clone was observed a few times. This sequence joins TRBV5-1 and TRBJ1-6; D call uncertain. The CDR3 sequence is 14 residues long. CDR1 is SGHRS and CDR2 is YFSETQ in the germline V gene. The V and J ends lost 6 bases and 9 bases respectively, with 16 bases between them. The CDR3 region is CASTATLEGSPLHF. The CDR3 DNA follows: TGCGCCAGCACCGCGACCTTGGAGGGTTCACCCCTCCACTTT.

This clone was picked up a small number of times. The V and J genes are TRBV29-1 and TRBJ1-2; TRBD1 might be the D (6 bases). The CDR3 contains 12 residues. In germline, CDR1 is SQVTM, CDR2 ANQGSEA. Trimming cost V 7 bases and J 8 bases, with 17 bases left between them. CDR3 bases: TGCAGCGCCCGGGGGGCAGGGGAAGGCTACACCTTC. Its protein product is CSARGAGEGYTF.

V gene TRBV6-1 combines with J gene TRBJ1-1; tentatively, D is TRBD1 (5 bases). CDR1 and CDR2 (germline): MNHNS, SASEGT. This CDR3 region has 15 residues. With 1 base removed from V and 4 bases from J, the gap between germline ends came to 13 bases. CDR3 bases: TGTGCCAGCAGTGAAGGGTTCGGGGGAGTCACTGAAGCTTTCTTT. Its protein is CASSEGFGGVTEAFF.

The chain carries TRBV5-1 and TRBJ1-2; 10 nucleotides line up with TRBD1. This CDR3 has 18 residues. Germline loops: CDR1 SGHRS, CDR2 YFSETQ. Trimming at V came to 0 bases and at J to 0 bases, leaving 8 bases not matched to a gene. The CDR3 spells CASSLGPGQGPANYGYTF. As DNA, the CDR3 is TGCGCCAGCAGCTTGGGACCGGGACAGGGGCCAGCTAACTATGGCTACACCTTC.

DNA for the CDR3: TGTGCCAGCAGCCCCCTTTTGAGGGGGACATACAATGAGCAGTTCTTC. The encoded protein is CASSPLLRGTYNEQFF. The chain combines TRBV9 with TRBJ2-1; TRBD1 might be the D (6 bases). The CDR3 is made up of 16 amino acids. Trimming cost V 4 bases and J 4 bases, with 18 bases left between them. From germline, CDR1 is SGDLS and CDR2 YYNGEE.

The chain couples TRBV10-3 to TRBJ2-3; 11 bases line up with TRBD2. CDR1 and CDR2 (germline): ENHRY, SYGVKD. With 6 bases clipped from V and 8 bases from J, the junction kept 7 bases outside the gene matches. The CDR3 runs 14 residues. CDR3 in amino acids: CAIRLAGADGTQYF. The CDR3 DNA reads as TGTGCCATCAGACTAGCGGGGGCAGACGGTACGCAGTATTTT.

V is TRBV5-1 and J is TRBJ2-3, with 8 bases aligning to TRBD1. V trimming: 2 bases; J trimming: 3 bases; junction bases outside the gene matches: 5. Looked up from germline, CDR1 is SGHRS and CDR2 is YFSETQ. CDR3 length: 15 amino acids. The CDR3 DNA reads as TGCGCCAGCAGCTTTGGACAGGGCCGGACAGATACGCAGTATTTT. Protein product: CASSFGQGRTDTQYF. The complete variable domain, with remaining parts taken from reference TRBV5-1 and TRBJ2-3, reads KAGVTQTPRYLIKTRGQQVTLSCSPISGHRSVSWYQQTPGQGLQFLFEYFSETQRNKGNFPGRFSGRQFSNSRSEMNVSTLELGDSALYLCASSFGQGRTDTQYFGPGTRLTVL.

Ten or more counts support this clone. V usage is TRBV7-6 and J usage is TRBJ1-1; tentatively, D is TRBD1 (5 bases). This CDR3 has 15 residues. Trimming took off 5 bases at V and 0 bases at J, with 13 bases between the two ends. CDR1 is SGHVS, CDR2 FNYEAQ, per germline. In DNA form, the CDR3 reads TGTGCCAGCAGCCCGATTCAGGGATTGAACACTGAAGCTTTCTTT. Translated: CASSPIQGLNTEAFF.

The chain links TRBV19 to TRBJ2-5, with TRBD1 matching 8 bases. CDR1 and CDR2 from the germline V gene are LNHDA and SQIVND (reference sequence). The CDR3 has 16 amino acids. J was trimmed by 5 bases and V by 6 bases; bases with no gene match: 14. The CDR3 sequence: CASSAPRQGAGETQYF. In DNA form, the CDR3 reads TGTGCCAGTAGCGCCCCCCGGCAGGGGGCGGGTGAGACCCAGTACTTC. Variable domain in full (rest from reference TRBV19 and TRBJ2-5): DGGITQSPKYLFRKEGQNVTLSCEQNLNHDAMYWYRQDPGQGLRLIYYSQIVNDFQKGDIAEGYSVSREKKESFPLTVTSAQKNPTAFYLCASSAPRQGAGETQYFGPGTRLLVL.

This clone was counted between two and nine times. V and J are TRBV27 and TRBJ1-5, with 10 bases matching TRBD1. V trimming: 8 bases; J trimming: 2 bases; junction bases outside the gene matches: 0. Per germline, CDR1 MNHEY and CDR2 SMNVEV (reference sequence). The CDR3 sequence is 13 residues long. CDR3 region: CASGTGGNQPQHF. CDR3 bases: TGTGCCAGCGGGACAGGGGGCAATCAGCCCCAGCATTTT.

This clone turned up a few times. This chain links TRBV28 with TRBJ1-2; D might be TRBD1 (5 bases). The CDR3 consists of 17 residues. The V and J ends lost 7 bases and 0 bases respectively, with 21 bases between them. In germline, CDR1 is MDHEN, CDR2 SYDVKM. DNA of the CDR3: TGTGCCAGCACTCCGTTTCCCCCCCGGGGGACTAACTATGGCTACACCTTC. Its translation: CASTPFPPRGTNYGYTF.

The CDR3 sequence is CASRGGQMNTGELFF. Here the CDR3 DNA reads TGTGCCAGCAGGGGGGGACAGATGAACACCGGGGAGCTGTTTTTT. The chain employs TRBV6-1 and TRBJ2-2, with TRBD1 as a possible D gene (7 bases). CDR1 is MNHNS and CDR2 is SASEGT in the germline V gene. CDR3 size: 15 residues. V was trimmed by 6 bases and J by 1 base, leaving 12 bases between them.

V is TRBV5-1 and J is TRBJ2-4, with D tentatively TRBD1 (7 bases). The germline gives CDR1 SGHRS, CDR2 YFSETQ. Trimming took off 1 base at V and 7 bases at J, with 9 bases between the two ends. The CDR3 loop spans 13 amino acids. The CDR3, as DNA: TGCGCCAGCAGCTTGTCAGGGGGGAACATTCAGTACTTC. Protein product: CASSLSGGNIQYF.

This clone has only a few counts. This sequence joins TRBV2 and TRBJ1-3, with 9 bases matching TRBD1. From germline, CDR1 is SNHLY and CDR2 FYNNEI. The junction had 16 bases not matched to a gene; V was cut back by 6 bases and J by 4 bases. The CDR3 covers 18 residues. CDR3: CASRPGQGLFVGGNTIYF. The CDR3 DNA follows: TGTGCCAGCAGACCCGGACAGGGGCTCTTTGTGGGCGGAAACACCATATATTTT.

CDR3 sequence: CASSEKPGDPNTEAFF. The CDR3 DNA is TGTGCCAGCAGTGAAAAACCAGGGGACCCGAACACTGAAGCTTTCTTT. The V call is TRBV6-1, the J call TRBJ1-1, with a tentative D call TRBD1 (6 bases). The CDR3 runs to 16 residues. The ends were cut back, 2 bases at V and 1 base at J, with 14 bases in the middle. Germline V CDR1 and CDR2: MNHNS, SASEGT.

This clone was picked up a small number of times. This CDR3 reads CASSEARDCEQYF. CDR3 coding DNA: TGTGCCAGCAGTGAAGCGAGGGATTGCGAGCAGTACTTC. The chain employs TRBV6-1 and TRBJ2-7; the D gene is possibly TRBD2 (5 bases). V gave up 0 bases and J gave up 6 bases, with 9 bases separating them. In germline, CDR1 is MNHNS, CDR2 SASEGT. The CDR3 runs 13 residues.

A few counts support this clone. The same CDR3 also results from other DNA sequences found in this sample. This chain links TRBV19 with TRBJ1-6; 11 nucleotides align to TRBD1. Germline values: CDR1 LNHDA, CDR2 SQIVND (reference sequence). CDR3 length: 14 amino acids. V dropped 4 bases and J dropped 8; count of bases not matched to a gene: 1. CDR3 amino acids: CASSRGQGDSPLHF. The DNA for the CDR3 is TGTGCCAGTAGTAGGGGACAGGGGGATTCACCCCTCCACTTT.

The gene calls are TRBV7-2 and TRBJ2-7, with 7 bases matching TRBD2. Germline assignment: CDR1 SGHTA and CDR2 FQGNSA. The CDR3 covers 14 residues. V trimming: 5 bases; J trimming: 4 bases; junction bases outside the gene matches: 8. The CDR3 sequence: CASSPRRGGYEQYF. The CDR3 DNA reads TGTGCCAGCAGCCCCAGGCGCGGGGGATACGAGCAGTACTTC.